This T cell receptor (beta chain) emerged from a study of identical twins. Whole-study findings and limits: The study reached conclusions through statistical analysis that was cross-sectional, not following the same donors. Modeled out-of-frame TCR alpha sharing in monozygotic twins fell below observed levels.

CDR1 and CDR2 (germline): DFQATT, SNEGSKA (reference sequence). The CDR3 covers 11 residues. This clonotype was seen at least ten times. Its antigen is not identified. At one end the junction does not follow the germline gene, possibly because of a read error. Template switching added a universal primer binding site, and final cDNA carried unique molecular identifiers. Each CDR3 protein gets one entry after TCRdb re-called the 5' RACE reads with MiXCR. Of about 690,000 distinct CDR3 sequences in the sample, roughly 6% are singletons; the top ten hold 1.5% to 2%. The TCR was taken from a man between 18 and 29 years old in good health. This chain links TRBV20-1 with TRBJ2-1; D not certain. The specimen was naive T cells sorted from blood. The CDR3 DNA reads TGCAGTGCTGGAGAGAGCATCGAGCAGTTCTTC. This translates into CSAGESIEQFF.